This T cell receptor (beta chain) was sequenced for a study of cytomegalovirus exposure and HLA in healthy donors. Details on this clone: Antigen unknown.

CDR1 and CDR2 from the germline V gene are SGDLS and YYNGEE. The germline V and J ends were trimmed by 0 bases and 0 bases, with 5 bases remaining between them. This CDR3 is 14 amino acids long. Study findings and constraints: Confirmation in vitro established that three CMV-associated chains were specific for CMV antigens. Clonal expansion was found to be greater in HLA-associated TCR beta chains than in equally common others in a later analysis. Cytomegalovirus-associated TCR beta chains were listed, numbering 150 to 200. In a later analysis, TCR beta V- and J-gene trimming was associated with a missense DCLRE1C variant.

Vbeta (60) and Jbeta (13) primers were used in the PCR. Some clones are missing from TCRdb's copy, which holds only in-frame ones; the method was immunoSEQ multiplex PCR. The sample lists 150,000 to 200,000 clones; around 75% were seen once. The clonotype originates from a woman between 40 and 55 years old in good health and CMV-seropositive. The chain couples TRBV9 to TRBJ2-3; no definite D call. Sequenced: PBMCs. The CDR3 region is CASSVASSTDTQYF. The CDR3 coding sequence is TGTGCCAGCAGCGTAGCCTCTAGCACAGATACGCAGTATTTT.